The present TCR beta chain was sequenced within a study of T-cell memory formation after mild COVID-19. V lost 5 bases and J lost 5, with 9 bases in between. The CDR3 sequence is 12 residues long. TCRdb redid the calling of the 5' RACE reads with MiXCR, one entry per CDR3 protein. In the table there are over 450,000 distinct CDR3 sequences, about 20% of which are singletons. This clonotype was found many times. This rearrangement joins TRBV12-3 or TRBV12-4 to TRBJ1-1; D ambiguous. This clonotype originated in an adult woman who had mild COVID-19 (a few samples of this study predate the infection). Cell type and time point are not known. Sequenced material: PBMCs or a T cell subset sorted from them (not recorded which). DNA for the CDR3: TGTGCCAGCAGTCCCCGGGGAACTGAAGCTTTCTTT. Its protein product is CASSPRGTEAFF.